This T cell receptor beta chain was recovered during a study of CD8 T cells in ankylosing spondylitis. Study-wide results and caveats: In synovial fluid and blood from reactive arthritis, some motif variants were previously reported. Researchers reportedly found disease-linked clones significantly enriched in matched ankylosing spondylitis synovial fluid.

Quantitative 5'-RACE with molecular barcodes generated TCR beta libraries. MiXCR, applied by TCRdb to the 5' RACE reads, yields one record per CDR3 protein. The sample contains 300,000 to 350,000 distinct CDR3 sequences, 11% of which appear only once. Trimming shortened V by 5 bases and J by 8 bases, and 7 bases separated the two germline ends. The CDR3 is 11 amino acids. CDR1 and CDR2 from the germline V gene are MDHEN and SYDVKM. This clonotype was observed at least ten times. Its antigen is still unknown. The source is a female donor with ankylosing spondylitis or in good health (not recorded which). The sequencing input was blood, either unsorted or a sorted T cell fraction (not recorded which). The chain combines TRBV28 with TRBJ1-5; D is undetermined. The CDR3, as DNA: TGTGCCAGCAGTATTTTAGAGCCCCAGCATTTT. Its protein product is CASSILEPQHF.